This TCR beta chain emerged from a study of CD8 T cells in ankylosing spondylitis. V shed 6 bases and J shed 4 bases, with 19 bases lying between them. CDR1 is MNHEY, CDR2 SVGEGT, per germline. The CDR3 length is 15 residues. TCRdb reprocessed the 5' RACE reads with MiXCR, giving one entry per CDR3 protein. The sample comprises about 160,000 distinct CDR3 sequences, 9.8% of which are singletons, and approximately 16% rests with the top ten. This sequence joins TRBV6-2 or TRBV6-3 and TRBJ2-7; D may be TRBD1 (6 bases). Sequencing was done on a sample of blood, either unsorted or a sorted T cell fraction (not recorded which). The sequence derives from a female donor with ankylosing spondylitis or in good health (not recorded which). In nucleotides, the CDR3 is TGTGCCAGCAGCGAGCCTTCGGGACATAGATACGAGCAGTACTTC. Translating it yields CASSEPSGHRYEQYF.